The rows below give T cell receptor beta chains drawn from one sample of a study of CD8 T cells in cerebrospinal fluid in Alzheimer's disease. Reprocessing the 10x single-cell sequencing reads, TCRdb reports a single entry for every CDR3 protein and omits DNA. The ten most abundant clones cover around 8.6% of a sample with about 1,200 distinct CDR3 sequences. The sequenced material came from cerebrospinal fluid. The source is a human donor in good health. CDR3s include the opening cysteine and the closing phenylalanine or tryptophan. Clone size is given for some rows only: seen once, a few or many times, or a class if the clone is expanded.

v_call	clone_size	j_call	cdr3_aa
TRBV6-5	medium-sized	TRBJ2-2	CASSPRGNTGELFF
TRBV20-1	medium-sized	TRBJ2-1	CSRTPGGSGNEQFF
TRBV20-1	-	TRBJ2-7	CSASKPRTYEQYF
TRBV13	large	TRBJ2-5	CASSPSLRAVVETQYF
TRBV5-1	medium-sized	TRBJ2-3	CASRRRWEGQPDTQYF
TRBV7-3	large	TRBJ2-1	CASSLRGSSGTYNEQFF
TRBV28	medium-sized	TRBJ2-7	CASSLTASGSYEQYF
TRBV27	medium-sized	TRBJ2-3	CASSLAPSVLSDTQYF
TRBV3-1	medium-sized	TRBJ1-2	CASSQDPRDYYGYTF
TRBV3-1	-	TRBJ2-1	CASSQEGAGHNEQFF
TRBV30	-	TRBJ1-6	CAWTPSGGQGHSPLHF
TRBV5-4	-	TRBJ2-5	CASSFSGGETQYF
TRBV20-1	large	TRBJ1-1	CSAADGLNTEAFF
TRBV2	medium-sized	TRBJ1-2	CASSREEFYGYTF
TRBV3-1	medium-sized	TRBJ2-1	CASSYRGDNEQFF
TRBV29-1	large	TRBJ2-5	CSVDRTVRETQYF
TRBV6-2/TRBV6-3	medium-sized	TRBJ2-7	CASSSISGTRNHEQYF
TRBV6-2/TRBV6-3	medium-sized	TRBJ2-7	CASSRTHDTSNFYEQYF
TRBV5-1	medium-sized	TRBJ2-5	CASSLGGTGGQETQYF
TRBV9	medium-sized	TRBJ2-3	CASSVVRWGTGDTDTQYF
TRBV15	medium-sized	TRBJ2-5	CATGQIQETQYF
TRBV20-1	large	TRBJ1-2	CSASEGARYGYTF
TRBV6-1	medium-sized	TRBJ1-3	CASSSTGISGNTIYF
TRBV18	medium-sized	TRBJ1-5	CASSPGGEQPQHF
TRBV5-4	medium-sized	TRBJ2-5	CASSSQGLAGGKTQYF
TRBV11-2	-	TRBJ2-7	CASFGTSASYEQYF
TRBV6-5	medium-sized	TRBJ2-1	CASAKSPYNEQFF
TRBV7-6	medium-sized	TRBJ2-4	CASSASQGSDIQYF
TRBV30	-	TRBJ2-3	CAWKVWGPSTDTQYF
TRBV6-1	medium-sized	TRBJ1-1	CASGHDTLAEAFF
TRBV20-1	medium-sized	TRBJ1-5	CSALGGGMRQPQHF
TRBV12-3/TRBV12-4	medium-sized	TRBJ2-5	CASSLRSGAIGETQYF
TRBV19	medium-sized	TRBJ2-3	CASSSNGQATDTQYF
TRBV14	medium-sized	TRBJ1-3	CASSLGPGTSGNTIYF
TRBV18	medium-sized	TRBJ1-2	CASSPPWEFGGYTF
TRBV5-8	medium-sized	TRBJ2-7	CASSFGTQNYEQYF
TRBV4-1	large	TRBJ2-1	CASSQEFVGGQFF
TRBV2	medium-sized	TRBJ1-4	CASSEGEVLNEKLFF
TRBV7-6	large	TRBJ2-7	CASSLLAGPHEQYF
TRBV29-1	medium-sized	TRBJ2-1	CSVWPVSYNEQFF
TRBV6-1	medium-sized	TRBJ2-5	CASIGRGHQETQYF
TRBV6-2/TRBV6-3	medium-sized	TRBJ2-3	CASSLATFEDTQYF
TRBV24-1	medium-sized	TRBJ2-1	CATSDFAGQASGSSYNEQFF
TRBV4-3	large	TRBJ2-1	CASSQDSGRKELFF
TRBV3-1	medium-sized	TRBJ2-1	CASSQNSGFFNEQFF